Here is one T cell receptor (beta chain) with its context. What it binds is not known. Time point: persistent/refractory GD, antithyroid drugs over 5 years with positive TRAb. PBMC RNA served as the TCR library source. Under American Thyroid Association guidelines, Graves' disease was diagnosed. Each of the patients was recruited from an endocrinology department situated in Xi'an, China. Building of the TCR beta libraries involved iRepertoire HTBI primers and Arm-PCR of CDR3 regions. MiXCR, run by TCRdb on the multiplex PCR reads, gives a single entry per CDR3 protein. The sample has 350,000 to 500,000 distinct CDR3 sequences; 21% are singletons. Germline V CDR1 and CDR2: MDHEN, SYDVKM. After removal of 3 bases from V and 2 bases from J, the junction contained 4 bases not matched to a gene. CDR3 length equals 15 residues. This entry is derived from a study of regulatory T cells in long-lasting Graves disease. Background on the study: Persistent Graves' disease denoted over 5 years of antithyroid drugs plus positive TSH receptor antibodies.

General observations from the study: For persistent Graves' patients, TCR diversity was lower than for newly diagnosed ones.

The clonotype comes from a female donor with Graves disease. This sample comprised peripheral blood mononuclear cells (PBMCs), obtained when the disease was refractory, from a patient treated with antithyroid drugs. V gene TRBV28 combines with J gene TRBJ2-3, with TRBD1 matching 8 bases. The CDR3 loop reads CASSFGDRNTDTQYF. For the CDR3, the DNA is TGTGCCAGCAGTTTCGGGGACAGGAACACAGATACGCAGTATTTT.